The 14 T cell receptor beta chains below come from one sample, sequenced in a study of identical twins (dated by TCRdb to the mid-2010s). The library was obtained by 5' RACE. The instrument given in TCRdb is Illumina HiSeq 2000. TCRdb's own reprocessing of the public reads used fastp at Q25 and MiXCR and kept productive beta chains. Rows with one shared CDR3 protein collapse into an entry with the most common genes and DNA. Counted in this sample were 280,000 or so distinct CDR3 sequences; roughly 8.6% of them appeared once. 2.1% of the sample is in the top ten clones. These data also featured in a second study, about yellow fever vaccine responses in identical twins.

The source material was memory (CD45RO+) T cells sorted from blood. The label giving this sample's cell subset or site can be read as: CD45RO+ enriched T cells. All receptors come from a woman between 18 and 30 years old in good health.

This clonotype has only a few counts. The rearrangement joins TRBV28 to TRBJ2-7; D remains ambiguous. V dropped 2 bases and J dropped 4 bases, with 3 bases sitting between them. Looked up from germline, CDR1 is MDHEN and CDR2 is SYDVKM. CDR3 length: 11 amino acids. The CDR3 protein is CASSLGYEQYV. In DNA, the CDR3 is TGTGCCAGCAGTTTAGGTTACGAGCAGTACGTC.

This clonotype was detected ten times or more. The chain links TRBV12-3 or TRBV12-4 to TRBJ2-5, with a possible D match to TRBD2 (6 bases). The CDR3 contains 15 residues. Trimming removed 6 bases at V and 5 bases at J, with 19 bases between. The DNA of the CDR3 is TGTGCCAGCAGGGGCCCGGGACTCGGAAAGGAGACCCAGTACTTC. Its protein is CASRGPGLGKETQYF.

V is TRBV14 and J is TRBJ2-1; the match to TRBD2 covers 15 bases. Germline CDR1 SGHDN, CDR2 FVKESK. The CDR3 covers 19 residues. J lost 2 bases, V lost 3 bases, and 8 bases had no gene match. The CDR3 DNA sequence: TGTGCCAGCAGCCACCCGGGGACTAGCGGGAGGTATACCTACAATGAGCAGTTCTTC. It encodes CASSHPGTSGRYTYNEQFF.

On this clonotype: A single base separates this from a much larger clone, so it may be a read error. The V call is TRBV2, the J call TRBJ1-5, with TRBD1 identical over 8 bases. Per the germline V gene, CDR1 is SNHLY and CDR2 is FYNNEI. This CDR3 has 13 amino acids. CDR3 in amino acids: CASGRQGNQPQQF. CDR3 nucleotides: TGTGCCAGCGGGCGACAGGGGAATCAGCCCCAGCAATTT. The entire variable domain, with the rest obtained from reference TRBV2 and TRBJ1-5, is as follows: EPEVTQTPSHQVTQMGQEVILRCVPISNHLYFYWYRQILGQKVEFLVSFYNNEISEKSEIFDDQFSVERPDGSNFTLKIRSTKLEDSAMYFCASGRQGNQPQQFGDGTRLSIL.

The table lists this clonotype with many counts. The rearrangement links TRBV9 to TRBJ1-6; tentative D call: TRBD1 (5 bases). Trimming took 4 bases from V and 7 from J, leaving 15 bases between them. There are 15 residues in the CDR3. CDR1 is SGDLS and CDR2 is YYNGEE in the germline V gene. The CDR3 is CASSQSDSQNSPLHF. CDR3 DNA: TGTGCCAGCAGCCAGTCCGACAGCCAGAATTCACCCCTCCACTTT.

This clonotype has a count of ten or more. This chain uses TRBV29-1 with TRBJ2-6; D not resolved. Germline lookup yields CDR1 SQVTM and CDR2 ANQGSEA. The V gene lost 6 bases and the J gene lost 0 bases, with 3 bases spanning the gap. This CDR3 spans 12 amino acids. The CDR3 loop is CSVDSGANVLTF. In DNA form, the CDR3 reads TGCAGCGTGGACTCTGGGGCCAACGTCCTGACTTTC.

V is TRBV28 and J is TRBJ2-5; no firm D call. The V and J ends lost 3 bases and 5 bases respectively, with 10 bases between them. This CDR3 is 13 amino acids long. Germline loops: CDR1 MDHEN, CDR2 SYDVKM. CDR3 in DNA: TGTGCCAGCAGTTTGCCCCCAAGGGAGACCCAGTACTTC. The encoded protein is CASSLPPRETQYF.

The chain couples TRBV11-2 to TRBJ2-5; tentative D call: TRBD2 (7 bases). Germline CDR1 is SGHAT and CDR2 is FQNNGV. V was clipped by 2 bases and J by 5 bases, with 15 bases between them. This CDR3 region has 15 residues. CDR3 sequence (DNA): TGTGCCAGCAGCTTAAATGTGGGGGGGCGGGAGACCCAGTACTTC. It is translated as CASSLNVGGRETQYF.

This clonotype occurred many times. V usage is TRBV4-1 and J usage is TRBJ2-1; TRBD2 matches at 9 bases. The CDR3 extends over 19 amino acids. The V gene end was trimmed by 0 bases and the J gene end by 0 bases; junction bases not matched to a gene: 9. Germline CDR1 reads MGHRA; CDR2 reads YSYEKL. The chain's CDR3 is CASSQEGLAGLSSYNEQFF. CDR3 nucleotides: TGCGCCAGCAGCCAAGAAGGGCTAGCGGGGTTATCCTCCTACAATGAGCAGTTCTTC.

This clonotype was counted ten times or more. This chain uses TRBV7-6 with TRBJ1-4; 10 bases are a match to TRBD1. J was trimmed by 0 bases and V by 5 bases; bases with no gene match: 3. In germline, CDR1 is SGHVS, CDR2 FNYEAQ. This CDR3 has 16 residues. The CDR3 loop is CASSPGQGTTNEKLFF. CDR3 nucleotide sequence: TGTGCCAGCAGCCCGGGACAGGGGACAACTAATGAAAAACTGTTTTTT.

This clonotype was seen repeatedly, ten times or more. The V gene is TRBV5-1, the J gene TRBJ2-1; 10 nucleotides line up with TRBD2. V lost 3 bases to trimming and J lost 4 bases; unmatched junction nucleotides: 10. Germline V gene lookup returns CDR1 SGHRS and CDR2 YFSETQ. The CDR3 consists of 17 residues. The CDR3 bases are TGCGCCAGCAGCTACACCCTAGCGGGGGAAATATACAATGAGCAGTTCTTC. Encoded protein: CASSYTLAGEIYNEQFF.

The chain links TRBV20-1 to TRBJ2-2, with 11 nucleotides matching TRBD1. CDR1 and CDR2 (germline): DFQATT, SNEGSKA (reference sequence). The CDR3 length is 16 residues. After removal of 1 base from V and 3 bases from J, the junction contained 4 bases not matched to a gene. The CDR3 spells CSARVPGQGDTGELFF. For the CDR3, the DNA is TGCAGTGCTAGAGTTCCGGGACAGGGGGACACCGGGGAGCTGTTTTTT.

This clonotype was recorded many times. The V and J genes are TRBV5-1 and TRBJ2-5; no firm D call. The CDR3 has 13 residues. Between the trimmed V and J ends, which lost 4 bases and 2 bases, there was a span of 9 bases. Germline V gene lookup returns CDR1 SGHRS and CDR2 YFSETQ. The CDR3 loop is CASSPTVQETQYF. The CDR3 coding sequence is TGCGCCAGCAGCCCGACGGTACAAGAGACCCAGTACTTC.

CDR3 nucleotides: TGTGCCAGCAGGACCGGGAGGGCCCAGAACATTGAGCAGTTCTTC. It specifies CASRTGRAQNIEQFF. This chain links TRBV28 with TRBJ2-1, with 8 bases identical to TRBD2. The CDR3 consists of 15 residues. With V trimmed by 6 bases and J by 9 bases, 13 bases remained unmatched. Germline CDR1 MDHEN, CDR2 SYDVKM.